This T cell receptor beta chain is from a study of blood T cell repertoires in COVID-19. Study context: Acute and convalescent COVID-19 samples came from the United States, Italy and Spain.

V shed 1 base and J shed 6 bases, with 9 bases lying between them. CDR3 length: 13 residues. Per the study methods: By means of reference gene primer amplification, nucleated cell counts were estimated. Assay: immunoSEQ multiplex PCR; the TCRdb copy retains only in-frame clones and omits some. V and J calls and clone size come straight from that table; D and trimming were deduced from the DNA. The table lists roughly 69,000 clones, over 60% of them singletons. This TCR was recovered from a human donor in a cohort sampled during active COVID-19. The rearrangement links TRBV12-3 or TRBV12-4 to TRBJ1-2; D call uncertain. The sequenced sample was peripheral blood. The chain's CDR3 is CASSLGTINGYTF. CDR3 sequence (DNA): TGTGCCAGCAGTTTAGGGACTATCAATGGCTACACCTTC.